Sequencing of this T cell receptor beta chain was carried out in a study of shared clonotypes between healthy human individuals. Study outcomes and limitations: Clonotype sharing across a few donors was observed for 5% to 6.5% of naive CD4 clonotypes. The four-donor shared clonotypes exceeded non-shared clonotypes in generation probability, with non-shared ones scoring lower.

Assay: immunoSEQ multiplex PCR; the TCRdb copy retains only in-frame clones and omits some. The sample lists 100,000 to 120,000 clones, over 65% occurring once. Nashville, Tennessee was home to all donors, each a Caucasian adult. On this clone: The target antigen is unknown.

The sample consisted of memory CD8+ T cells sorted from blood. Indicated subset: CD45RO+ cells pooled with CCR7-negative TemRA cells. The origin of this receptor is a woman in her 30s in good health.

CDR3 residues: CASSGVISQSRANVLTF. In nucleotides, the CDR3 is TGTGCCAGCAGCGGGGTTATCTCACAAAGTCGGGCCAACGTCCTGACTTTC. The chain couples TRBV7-6 to TRBJ2-6; unclear D gene. V lost 5 bases, J lost 5 bases, and 19 bases lay in between. The CDR3 is 17 residues long. Germline loops: CDR1 SGHVS, CDR2 FNYEAQ.